The clone carrying this TCR beta chain occurred once. Its target is unknown. This specimen comes from a study of T cell responses to AZD1222 COVID-19 vaccine. Findings and caveats of the study: Following two doses of AZD1222, Spike-specific TCR breadth and depth rose.

The repertoire was sequenced with immunoSEQ multiplex PCR; TCRdb's copy has only in-frame clones and lacks some. The sample includes about 130,000 clones, more than 70% seen only once; the top ten take roughly 12%. CDR3 size: 13 residues. Trimming pared 4 bases from V and 6 bases from J, leaving 10 bases between. Germline CDR1 SGHDN, CDR2 FVKESK. The sequencing used peripheral blood, collected on day 0 of AZD1222 vaccination. The J gene is TRBJ2-1, the V gene TRBV14; D might be TRBD2 (5 bases). This receptor was identified in an adult in good health. This CDR3 reads CASSRGPGNEQFF. The CDR3 DNA follows: TGTGCCAGCAGCCGAGGGCCCGGCAATGAGCAGTTCTTC.